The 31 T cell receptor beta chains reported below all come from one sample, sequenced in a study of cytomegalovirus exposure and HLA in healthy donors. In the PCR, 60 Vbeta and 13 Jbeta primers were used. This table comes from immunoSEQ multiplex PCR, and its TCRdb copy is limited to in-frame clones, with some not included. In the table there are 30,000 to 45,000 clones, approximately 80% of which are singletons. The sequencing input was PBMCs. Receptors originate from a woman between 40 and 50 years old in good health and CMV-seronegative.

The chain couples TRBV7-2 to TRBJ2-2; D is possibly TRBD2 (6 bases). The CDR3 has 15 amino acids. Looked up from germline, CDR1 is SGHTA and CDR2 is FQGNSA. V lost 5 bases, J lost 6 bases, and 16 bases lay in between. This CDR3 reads CASSPQSGGAGELFF. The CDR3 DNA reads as TGTGCCAGCAGCCCGCAATCGGGCGGGGCCGGGGAGCTGTTTTTT.

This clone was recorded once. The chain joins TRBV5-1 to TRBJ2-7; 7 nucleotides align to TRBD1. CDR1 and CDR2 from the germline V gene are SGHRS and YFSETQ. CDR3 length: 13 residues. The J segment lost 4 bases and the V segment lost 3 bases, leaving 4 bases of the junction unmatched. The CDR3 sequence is CASSSNRGYEQYF. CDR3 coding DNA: TGCGCCAGCAGCTCCAACAGGGGATACGAGCAGTACTTC.

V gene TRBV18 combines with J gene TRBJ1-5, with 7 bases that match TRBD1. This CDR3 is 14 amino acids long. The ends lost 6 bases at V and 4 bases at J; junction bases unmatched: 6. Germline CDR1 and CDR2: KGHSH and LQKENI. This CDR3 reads CASSSQGKNQPQHF. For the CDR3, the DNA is TGTGCCAGCTCGTCACAGGGGAAAAATCAGCCCCAGCATTTT.

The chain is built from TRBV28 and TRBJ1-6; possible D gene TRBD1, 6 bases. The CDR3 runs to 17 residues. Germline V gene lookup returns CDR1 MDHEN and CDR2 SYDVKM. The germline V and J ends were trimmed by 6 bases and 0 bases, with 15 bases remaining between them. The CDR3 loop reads CASRDSSQSSYNSPLHF. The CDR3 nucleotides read TGTGCCAGCAGGGACAGTTCGCAAAGCTCCTATAATTCACCCCTCCACTTT.

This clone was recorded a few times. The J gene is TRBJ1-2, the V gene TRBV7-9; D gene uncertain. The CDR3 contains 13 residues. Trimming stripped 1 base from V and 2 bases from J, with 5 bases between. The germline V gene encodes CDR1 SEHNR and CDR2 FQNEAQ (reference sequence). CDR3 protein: CASSLGQNYGYTF. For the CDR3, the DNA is TGTGCCAGCAGCTTAGGACAAAACTATGGCTACACCTTC. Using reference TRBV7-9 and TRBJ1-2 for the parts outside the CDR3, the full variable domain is DTGVSQNPRHKITKRGQNVTFRCDPISEHNRLYWYRQTLGQGPEFLTYFQNEAQLEKSRLLSDRFSAERPKGSFSTLEIQRTEQGDSAMYLCASSLGQNYGYTFGSGTRLTVV.

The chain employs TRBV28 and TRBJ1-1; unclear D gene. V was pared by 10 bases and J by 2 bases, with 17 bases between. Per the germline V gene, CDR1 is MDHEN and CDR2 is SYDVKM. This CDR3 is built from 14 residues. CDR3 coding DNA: TGTGCCACTACGGTGGGAGGGCAAAACACTGAAGCTTTCTTT. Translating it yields CATTVGGQNTEAFF.

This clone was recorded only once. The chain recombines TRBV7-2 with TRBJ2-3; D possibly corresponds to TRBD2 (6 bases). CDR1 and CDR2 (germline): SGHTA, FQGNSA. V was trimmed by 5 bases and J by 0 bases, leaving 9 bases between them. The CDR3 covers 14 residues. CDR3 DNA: TGTGCCAGCAGCCCCGGGACTAGCACAGATACGCAGTATTTT. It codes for CASSPGTSTDTQYF.

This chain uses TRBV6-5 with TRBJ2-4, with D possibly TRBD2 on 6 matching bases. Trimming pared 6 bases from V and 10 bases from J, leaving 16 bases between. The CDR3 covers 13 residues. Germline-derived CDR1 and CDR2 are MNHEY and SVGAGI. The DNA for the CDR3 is TGTGCCAGCAGGTCTCCCGGGACTCCAATTCAGTACTTC. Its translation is CASRSPGTPIQYF.

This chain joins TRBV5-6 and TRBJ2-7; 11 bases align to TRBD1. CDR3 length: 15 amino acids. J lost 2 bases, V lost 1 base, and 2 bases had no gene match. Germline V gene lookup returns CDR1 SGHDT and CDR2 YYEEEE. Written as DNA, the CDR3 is TGTGCCAGCAGCTTGTTGGGACAGGGGGCCTACGAGCAGTACGTC. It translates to CASSLLGQGAYEQYV.

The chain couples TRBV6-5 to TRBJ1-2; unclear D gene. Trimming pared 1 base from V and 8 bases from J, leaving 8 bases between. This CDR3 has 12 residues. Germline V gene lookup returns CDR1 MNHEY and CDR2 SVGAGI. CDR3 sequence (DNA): TGTGCCAGCAGTTACTTTGGGGAGGGCTACACCTTC. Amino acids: CASSYFGEGYTF.

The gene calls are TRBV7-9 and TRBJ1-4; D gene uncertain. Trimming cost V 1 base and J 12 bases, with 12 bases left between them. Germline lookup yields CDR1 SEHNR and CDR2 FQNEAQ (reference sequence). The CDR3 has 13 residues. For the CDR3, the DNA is TGTGCCAGCAGCTTAGGATCCACCCAGGAACTGTTTTTT. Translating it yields CASSLGSTQELFF. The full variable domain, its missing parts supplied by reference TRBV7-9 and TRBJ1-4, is DTGVSQNPRHKITKRGQNVTFRCDPISEHNRLYWYRQTLGQGPEFLTYFQNEAQLEKSRLLSDRFSAERPKGSFSTLEIQRTEQGDSAMYLCASSLGSTQELFFGSGTQLSVL.

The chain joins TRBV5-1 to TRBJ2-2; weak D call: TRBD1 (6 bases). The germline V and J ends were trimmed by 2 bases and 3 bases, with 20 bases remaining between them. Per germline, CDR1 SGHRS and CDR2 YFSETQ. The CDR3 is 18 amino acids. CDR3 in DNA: TGCGCCAGCAGCTTACCTAAAGGACAGCTTCCCGACACCGGGGAGCTGTTTTTT. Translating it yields CASSLPKGQLPDTGELFF.

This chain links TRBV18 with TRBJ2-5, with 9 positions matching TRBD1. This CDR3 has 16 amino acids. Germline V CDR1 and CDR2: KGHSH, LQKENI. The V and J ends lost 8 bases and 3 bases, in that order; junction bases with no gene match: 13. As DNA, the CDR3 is TGTGCCAGCGAGGACAGGGGAGCAGGGAGCAAAGAGACCCAGTACTTC. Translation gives CASEDRGAGSKETQYF.

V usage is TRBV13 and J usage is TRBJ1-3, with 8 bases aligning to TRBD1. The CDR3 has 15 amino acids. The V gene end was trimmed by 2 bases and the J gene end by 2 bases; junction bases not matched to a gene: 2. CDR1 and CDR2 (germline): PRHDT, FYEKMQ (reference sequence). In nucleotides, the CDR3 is TGTGCCAGCAGCTTAAACAGGGGGGCTGGAAACACCATATATTTT. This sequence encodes CASSLNRGAGNTIYF.

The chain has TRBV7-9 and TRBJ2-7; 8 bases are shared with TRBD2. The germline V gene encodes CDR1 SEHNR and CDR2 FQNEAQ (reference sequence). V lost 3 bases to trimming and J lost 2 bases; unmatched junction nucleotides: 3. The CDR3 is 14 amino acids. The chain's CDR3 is CASSFDGGAYEQYV. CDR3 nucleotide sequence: TGTGCCAGCAGCTTTGACGGGGGGGCCTACGAGCAGTACGTC.

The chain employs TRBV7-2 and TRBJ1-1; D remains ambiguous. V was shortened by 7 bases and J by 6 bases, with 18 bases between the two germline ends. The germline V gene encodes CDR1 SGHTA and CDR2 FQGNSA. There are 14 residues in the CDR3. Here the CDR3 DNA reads TGTGCCAGCACCACATCCCGGGAAAAGGCTGAAGCTTTCTTT. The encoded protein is CASTTSREKAEAFF.

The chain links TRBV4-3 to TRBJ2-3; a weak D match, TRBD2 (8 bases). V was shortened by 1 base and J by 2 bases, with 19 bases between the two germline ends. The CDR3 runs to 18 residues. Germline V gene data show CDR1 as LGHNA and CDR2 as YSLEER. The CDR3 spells CASSQGGSGGQYTDTQYF. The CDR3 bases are TGCGCCAGCAGCCAAGGAGGAAGCGGGGGACAGTACACAGATACGCAGTATTTT.

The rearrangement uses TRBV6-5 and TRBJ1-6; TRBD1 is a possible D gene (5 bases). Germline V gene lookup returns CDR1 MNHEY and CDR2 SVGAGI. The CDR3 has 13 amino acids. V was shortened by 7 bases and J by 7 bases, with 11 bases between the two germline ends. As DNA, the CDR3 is TGTGCCAGCACGACGGGGGGGAATTCACCCCTCCACTTT. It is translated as CASTTGGNSPLHF.

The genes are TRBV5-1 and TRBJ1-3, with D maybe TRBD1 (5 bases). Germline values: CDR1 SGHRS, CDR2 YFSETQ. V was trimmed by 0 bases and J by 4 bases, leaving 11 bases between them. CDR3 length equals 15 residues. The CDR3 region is CASSLGRAGGNTIYF. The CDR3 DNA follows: TGCGCCAGCAGCTTGGGTCGGGCAGGGGGAAACACCATATATTTT.

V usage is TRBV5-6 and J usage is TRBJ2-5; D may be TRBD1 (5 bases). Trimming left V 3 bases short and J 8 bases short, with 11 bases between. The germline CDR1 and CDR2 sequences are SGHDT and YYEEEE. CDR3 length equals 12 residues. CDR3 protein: CASSSLDSTQYF. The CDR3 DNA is TGTGCCAGCAGCTCGTTAGACAGTACCCAGTACTTC.

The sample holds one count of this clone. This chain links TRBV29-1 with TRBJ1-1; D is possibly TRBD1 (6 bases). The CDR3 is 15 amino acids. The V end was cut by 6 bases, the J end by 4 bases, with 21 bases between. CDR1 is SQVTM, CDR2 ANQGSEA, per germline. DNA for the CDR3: TGCAGCGTGGGGACATCCAGGGGCTCGGGCACTGAAGCTTTCTTT. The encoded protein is CSVGTSRGSGTEAFF.

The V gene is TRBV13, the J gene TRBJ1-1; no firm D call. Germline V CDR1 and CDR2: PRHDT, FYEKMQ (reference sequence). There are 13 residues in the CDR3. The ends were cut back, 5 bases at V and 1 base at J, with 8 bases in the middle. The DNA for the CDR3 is TGTGCCAGCAGCGCCTTCAGGAACACTGAAGCTTTCTTT. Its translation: CASSAFRNTEAFF.

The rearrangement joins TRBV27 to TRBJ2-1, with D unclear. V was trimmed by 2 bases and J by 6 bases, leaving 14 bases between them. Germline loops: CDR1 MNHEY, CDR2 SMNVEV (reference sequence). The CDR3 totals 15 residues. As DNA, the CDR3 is TGTGCCAGCAGTTTACAGGATATTACCTTCAATGAGCAGTTCTTC. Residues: CASSLQDITFNEQFF.

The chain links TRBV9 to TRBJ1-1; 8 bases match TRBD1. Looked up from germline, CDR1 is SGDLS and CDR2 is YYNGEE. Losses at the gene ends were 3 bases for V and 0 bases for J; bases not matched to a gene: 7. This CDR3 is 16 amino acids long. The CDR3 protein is CASSALRQGLNTEAFF. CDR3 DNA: TGTGCCAGCAGCGCGTTGAGACAGGGGTTGAACACTGAAGCTTTCTTT. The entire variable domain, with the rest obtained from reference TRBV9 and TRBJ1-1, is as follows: DSGVTQTPKHLITATGQRVTLRCSPRSGDLSVYWYQQSLDQGLQFLIQYYNGEERAKGNILERFSAQQFPDLHSELNLSSLELGDSALYFCASSALRQGLNTEAFFGQGTRLTVV.

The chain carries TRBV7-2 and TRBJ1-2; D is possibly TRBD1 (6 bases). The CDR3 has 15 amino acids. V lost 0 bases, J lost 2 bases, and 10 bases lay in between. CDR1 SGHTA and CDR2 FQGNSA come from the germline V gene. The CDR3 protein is CASSLARTENYGYTF. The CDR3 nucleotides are TGTGCCAGCAGCTTAGCCAGGACAGAAAACTATGGCTACACCTTC. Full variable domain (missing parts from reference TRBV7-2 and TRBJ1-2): GAGVSQSPSNKVTEKGKDVELRCDPISGHTALYWYRQSLGQGLEFLIYFQGNSAPDKSGLPSDRFSAERTGGSVSTLTIQRTQQEDSAVYLCASSLARTENYGYTFGSGTRLTVV.

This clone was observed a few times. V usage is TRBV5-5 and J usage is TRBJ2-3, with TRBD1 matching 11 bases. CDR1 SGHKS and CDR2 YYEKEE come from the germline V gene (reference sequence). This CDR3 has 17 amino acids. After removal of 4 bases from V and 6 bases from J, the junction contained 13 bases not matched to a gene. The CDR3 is CASSGQGQGVFDDTQYF. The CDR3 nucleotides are TGTGCCAGCAGCGGACAGGGACAGGGGGTATTCGACGATACGCAGTATTTT.

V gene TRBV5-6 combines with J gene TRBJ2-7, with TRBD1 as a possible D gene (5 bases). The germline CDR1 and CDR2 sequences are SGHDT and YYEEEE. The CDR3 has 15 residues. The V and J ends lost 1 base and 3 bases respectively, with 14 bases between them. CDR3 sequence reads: CASSLRQGTYYEQYF. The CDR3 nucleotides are TGTGCCAGCAGCTTGCGGCAGGGCACGTACTACGAGCAGTACTTC.

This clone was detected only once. The CDR3 protein is CAISEQESNQPQHF. In DNA form, the CDR3 reads TGTGCCATCAGTGAACAGGAAAGCAATCAGCCCCAGCATTTT. The chain is built from TRBV10-3 and TRBJ1-5; tentative D call: TRBD1 (5 bases). Germline V gives CDR1 ENHRY, CDR2 SYGVKD. There are 14 residues in the CDR3. Trimming stripped 3 bases from V and 1 base from J, with 7 bases between.

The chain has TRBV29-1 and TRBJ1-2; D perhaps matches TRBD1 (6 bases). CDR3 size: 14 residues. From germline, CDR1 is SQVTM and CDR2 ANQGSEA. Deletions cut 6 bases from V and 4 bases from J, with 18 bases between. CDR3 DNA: TGCAGCGTCAAAGTACCGGGACACCTCTATGGCTACACCTTC. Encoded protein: CSVKVPGHLYGYTF.

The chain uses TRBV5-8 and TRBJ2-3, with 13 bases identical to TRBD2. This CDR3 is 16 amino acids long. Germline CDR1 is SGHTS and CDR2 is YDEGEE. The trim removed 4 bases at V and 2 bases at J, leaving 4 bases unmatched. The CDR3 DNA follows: TGTGCCAGCAGCCGGGGACTAGCGGGGACCACAGATACGCAGTATTTT. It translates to CASSRGLAGTTDTQYF.

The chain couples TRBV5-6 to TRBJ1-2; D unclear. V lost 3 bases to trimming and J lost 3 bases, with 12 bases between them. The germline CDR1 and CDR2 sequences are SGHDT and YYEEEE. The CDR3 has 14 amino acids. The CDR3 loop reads CASSSMGPDYGYTF. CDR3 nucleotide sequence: TGTGCCAGCAGCTCGATGGGCCCGGACTATGGCTACACCTTC.